Shown below are 17 T cell receptor beta chains from a single sample sequenced in a study of human T cells and chemical hapten exposure. Time point noted: patch test 1, 2 weeks after DPC sensitization. Described treatment: therapeutic diphenylcyclopropenone sensitization with weekly scalp DPC. MiXCR, run by TCRdb on the RACE reads, gives a single entry per CDR3 protein. The sample lists about 380,000 distinct CDR3 sequences; roughly 5% were seen once. The sample was whole blood, taken in connection with sensitization to the hapten diphenylcyclopropenone (DPC). The receptor set was obtained from a woman in her 50s with alopecia areata. Some clones in this sample may be carry-over from other donors' samples.

The chain couples TRBV12-5 to TRBJ2-7; perhaps TRBD1 as D (6 bases). CDR1 is LGHNT and CDR2 is FRNRAP in the germline V gene. The CDR3 loop spans 17 amino acids. V lost 0 bases to trimming and J lost 6 bases, with 21 bases between them. Here the CDR3 reads CASGLVPGAHLTPEQYF. CDR3 in DNA: TGTGCTAGTGGTTTGGTACCAGGGGCCCACTTGACCCCCGAGCAGTACTTC.

J is TRBJ2-3 and V is TRBV4-2; D unresolved. This CDR3 contains 13 residues. Trimming took 8 bases from V and 6 from J, leaving 15 bases between them. Per the germline V gene, CDR1 is LGHNA and CDR2 is YNFKEQ. The CDR3 DNA reads TGTGCCAGCTCCGGATACCTGGGGGATACGCAGTATTTT. It encodes CASSGYLGDTQYF.

At least ten counts were recorded for this clonotype. The gene calls are TRBV19 and TRBJ1-5, with TRBD1 matching over 9 bases. Per the germline V gene, CDR1 is LNHDA and CDR2 is SQIVND (reference sequence). The CDR3 extends over 16 amino acids. The J segment lost 0 bases and the V segment lost 5 bases, leaving 5 bases of the junction unmatched. The CDR3 region is CASSLGTGNSNQPQHF. The CDR3 DNA is TGTGCCAGTAGTCTCGGGACAGGGAATAGCAATCAGCCCCAGCATTTT.

This clonotype has a count of ten or more. V usage is TRBV5-5 and J usage is TRBJ2-1; TRBD2 matches 13 bases. This CDR3 has 16 residues. CDR1 SGHKS and CDR2 YYEKEE come from the germline V gene (reference sequence). Trimming took 4 bases from V and 8 from J; bases not matched to a gene: 9. In DNA, the CDR3 is TGTGCCAGCAGCAGTGGACTAGCGGGAGTTAGCGATGAGCAGTTCTTC. It yields the protein CASSSGLAGVSDEQFF.

This clonotype came up a few times. V is TRBV3-1 and J is TRBJ2-1; D is unclear. This CDR3 region has 14 residues. V was trimmed by 0 bases and J by 7 bases, leaving 10 bases between them. Germline V lookup: CDR1 LGHDT, CDR2 YNNKEL (reference sequence). CDR3 in amino acids: CASSQDTAMNEQFF. In nucleotides, the CDR3 is TGTGCCAGCAGCCAAGATACCGCTATGAATGAGCAGTTCTTC.

This clonotype appeared many times. The chain recombines TRBV5-4 with TRBJ2-7, with TRBD2 matching 9 bases. The germline V gene has CDR1 SGHNT and CDR2 YYREEE (reference sequence). Germline trimming cut 4 bases from V and 4 bases from J; bases unmatched to any gene: 3. CDR3 size: 13 residues. CDR3 in DNA: TGTGCCAGCAGCGCTACTAGCGGGTACGAGCAGTACTTC. Amino acids: CASSATSGYEQYF.

This clonotype has a handful of counts. V usage is TRBV5-5 and J usage is TRBJ2-3, with D hard to call. The CDR3 runs 13 residues. Trimming stripped 3 bases from V and 5 bases from J, with 10 bases between. CDR1 and CDR2 (germline): SGHKS, YYEKEE (reference sequence). This chain's CDR3 is CASSSPAQDTQYF. The CDR3 coding sequence is TGTGCCAGCAGCTCCCCCGCCCAAGATACGCAGTATTTT. The full variable domain, rest sourced from reference TRBV5-5 and TRBJ2-3, is DAGVTQSPTHLIKTRGQQVTLRCSPISGHKSVSWYQQVLGQGPQFIFQYYEKEERGRGNFPDRFSARQFPNYSSELNVNALLLGDSALYLCASSSPAQDTQYFGPGTRLTVL.

This clonotype was counted a few times. This chain uses TRBV20-1 with TRBJ2-1; D is unclear. From germline, CDR1 is DFQATT and CDR2 SNEGSKA (reference sequence). This CDR3 is built from 13 residues. Trimming took off 6 bases at V and 8 bases at J, with 17 bases between the two ends. CDR3 loop: CSASGFRAHEQFF. DNA for the CDR3: TGCAGTGCATCGGGTTTTAGGGCCCATGAGCAGTTCTTC.

This clonotype was detected ten times or more. V and J are TRBV28 and TRBJ2-5, with 9 bases identical to TRBD1. The V gene's germline CDR1 is MDHEN and CDR2 SYDVKM. V lost 4 bases to trimming and J lost 1 base; unmatched junction nucleotides: 1. The CDR3 has 14 residues. DNA of the CDR3: TGTGCCAGCAGTTGGGACAGGGTCCAAGAGACCCAGTACTTC. Translation: CASSWDRVQETQYF.

This clonotype was observed a few times. The genes are TRBV12-3 or TRBV12-4 and TRBJ2-1, with TRBD2 matching 8 bases. This CDR3 has 16 residues. V gave up 3 bases and J gave up 5 bases; unmatched junction bases: 9. The CDR3 region has the DNA TGTGCCAGCAGTTTTTACGGGAGGGCGGGGGACAATGAGCAGTTCTTC. This gives the protein CASSFYGRAGDNEQFF.

The CDR3 reads CSAGPPGYNEQFF. CDR3 in DNA: TGCAGTGCCGGCCCCCCGGGGTACAATGAGCAGTTCTTC. J is TRBJ2-1 and V is TRBV20-1, with a weak D call TRBD2 (5 bases). V was clipped by 6 bases and J by 4 bases, with 13 bases between them. The CDR3 contains 13 residues. The germline gives CDR1 DFQATT, CDR2 SNEGSKA (reference sequence).

This clonotype was detected only a few times. V gene TRBV7-9 combines with J gene TRBJ1-2; D call uncertain. The CDR3 runs to 11 residues. Trimming took off 1 base at V and 6 bases at J, with 3 bases between the two ends. Germline V gene sequence: CDR1 SEHNR, CDR2 FQNEAQ (reference sequence). The CDR3 coding sequence is TGTGCCAGCAGCTTAGATAATGGCTACACCTTC. Translated, it gives CASSLDNGYTF.

The V gene is TRBV30, the J gene TRBJ1-5; D unclear. V gave up 0 bases and J gave up 0 bases, with 18 bases separating them. The CDR3 has 18 amino acids. CDR1 GTSNPN and CDR2 SVGIG come from the germline V gene (reference sequence). The CDR3 DNA follows: TGTGCCTGGAGTGTAGGCAGAAATCCCCTCGTTAGCAATCAGCCCCAGCATTTT. Its translation: CAWSVGRNPLVSNQPQHF. The full variable domain, in which reference TRBV30 and TRBJ1-5 provide the parts outside the CDR3, is SQTIHQWPATLVQPVGSPLSLECTVEGTSNPNLYWYRQAAGRGLQLLFYSVGIGQISSEVPQNLSASRPQDRQFILSSKKLLLSDSGFYLCAWSVGRNPLVSNQPQHFGDGTRLSIL.

This clonotype was recorded a few times. The rearrangement joins TRBV9 to TRBJ2-6, with D perhaps matching TRBD1 (5 bases). V was pared by 3 bases and J by 0 bases, with 16 bases between. Germline CDR1 and CDR2: SGDLS and YYNGEE. The CDR3 loop spans 18 amino acids. CDR3 loop: CASSGQQVQSSGANVLTF. CDR3 coding DNA: TGTGCCAGCAGCGGCCAACAGGTCCAAAGCTCTGGGGCCAACGTCCTGACTTTC.

This clonotype was seen ten or more times. The V gene is TRBV6-5, the J gene TRBJ1-2; no clear D. Trimming cost V 8 bases and J 7 bases, with 23 bases left between them. The CDR3 has 15 residues. Germline-derived CDR1 and CDR2 are MNHEY and SVGAGI. The CDR3 DNA follows: TGTGCCAGCTCCCCGGCGGGCAGTATCTATGTTGGCTACACCTTC. This encodes CASSPAGSIYVGYTF.

This clonotype was seen ten or more times. The chain employs TRBV20-1 and TRBJ1-5; D gene unclear. V was cut by 0 bases and J by 3 bases, with 9 bases left in between. The CDR3 totals 14 residues. Germline CDR1 DFQATT, CDR2 SNEGSKA (reference sequence). The CDR3 protein is CSAREGGFNQPQHF. CDR3 DNA sequence: TGCAGTGCTAGAGAAGGAGGCTTCAATCAGCCCCAGCATTTT.

At least ten counts were recorded for this clonotype. The CDR3 nucleotides are TGTGCCAGTCTTTGGACAGGGTTGTTTGAGACCCAGTACTTC. It codes for CASLWTGLFETQYF. This sequence joins TRBV2 and TRBJ2-5, with 8 bases matching TRBD1. There are 14 residues in the CDR3. The V and J ends lost 9 bases and 5 bases, in that order; junction bases with no gene match: 11. In germline, CDR1 is SNHLY, CDR2 FYNNEI.